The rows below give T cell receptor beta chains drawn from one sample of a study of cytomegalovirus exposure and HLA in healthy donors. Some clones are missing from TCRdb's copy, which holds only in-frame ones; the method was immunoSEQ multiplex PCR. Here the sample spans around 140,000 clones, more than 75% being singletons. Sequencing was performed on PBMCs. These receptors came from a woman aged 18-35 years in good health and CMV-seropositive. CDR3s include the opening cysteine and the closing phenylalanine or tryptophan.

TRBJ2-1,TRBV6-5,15,CASSLLAGSLNEQFF
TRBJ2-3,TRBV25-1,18,CASSRGTSGGAGTDTQYF
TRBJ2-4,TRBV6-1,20,CASSDRPRPTIPGAKNIQYF
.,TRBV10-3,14,CAISESALASEQYF
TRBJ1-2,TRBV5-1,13,CASSLDRDYGYTF
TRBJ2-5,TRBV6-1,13,CASRRDRVETQYF
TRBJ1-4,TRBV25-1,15,CASSDPGDRAEKLFF
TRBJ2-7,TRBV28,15,CASSLSGQREDEQYF
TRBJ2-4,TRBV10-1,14,CASSESTVSDIQYF
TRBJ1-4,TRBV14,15,CASSQRGSVNEKLFF
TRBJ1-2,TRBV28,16,CASSPAGGTGDYGYTF
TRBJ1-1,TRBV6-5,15,CASSKGTGWGTEAFF
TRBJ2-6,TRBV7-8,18,CASSLMLGGESGANVLTF